This TCR beta chain was found in a study of blood T cell repertoires in COVID-19. Looking at the study overall: Collection of acute and convalescent COVID-19 samples took place in the United States, Italy and Spain.

Residents of over 20 US areas, aged roughly 18 to 89 years, made up the participants. Original methodology: Using reference gene primer amplification, nucleated cell counts were estimated. Sequenced by immunoSEQ multiplex PCR; TCRdb stores in-frame clones only, minus some. V, J and clone size were drawn from that table, and D and trimming were deduced from the DNA. The sample has 150,000 to 200,000 clones; 65% to 90% are singletons. The CDR3 contains 15 residues. J lost 13 bases, V lost 2 bases, and 14 bases had no gene match. CDR1 and CDR2 (germline): MNHEY, SVGEGT. The sequence was obtained from a woman between 55 and 75 years old with acute COVID-19. The V gene is TRBV6-2 or TRBV6-3, the J gene TRBJ1-2; 9 positions agree with TRBD1. The sequencing sample was made of PBMCs or T cells enriched from blood (not recorded which). The DNA of the CDR3 is TGTGCCAGCAGTTACGCGGGACAGGGAATACGGATAGCCACCTTC. This gives the protein CASSYAGQGIRIATF.